This entry is about one T cell receptor beta chain. Antigen specificity is unknown. These data are taken from a study of cytomegalovirus exposure and HLA in healthy donors. Turning to the study itself: Inside one of the first data releases sat 75 million to 100 million unique TCRs taken from HLA-typed donors.

Primers included in the PCR were 60 Vbeta and 13 Jbeta primers. TCRdb keeps only in-frame clones here, not all; method: immunoSEQ multiplex PCR. Among 180,000 or so clones, roughly 75% were seen once, and the ten largest hold around 7.7%. Study-level results: Sequencing depth roughly uniform across donors was assumed in presence/absence analyses. The study reported that TCR beta sequences accurately predicted HLA-A and HLA-B alleles in most subjects.

The CDR3 is 14 residues long. V dropped 3 bases and J dropped 0 bases, with 8 bases sitting between them. Germline V gives CDR1 SGHRS, CDR2 YFSETQ. This TCR was recovered from a woman between 40 and 50 years old in good health and CMV-seropositive. The V call is TRBV5-1, the J call TRBJ2-3; tentative D call: TRBD1 (6 bases). Input material: PBMCs. The CDR3 region is CASSWQGSTDTQYF. As DNA, the CDR3 is TGCGCCAGCAGCTGGCAGGGGAGCACAGATACGCAGTATTTT.